The text below deals with one T cell receptor (beta chain). Its specificity is unknown. The sample originates from a study of T cell clones after liver transplantation. Overall study context: Draws occurred before transplant, before withdrawal, and after complete or failed withdrawal. Study conclusions and caveats: A larger donor-reactive than third-party decline suggested partial antigen-specific deletion.

Repertoires were generated with immunoSEQ multiplex PCR, while TCRdb's copy carries only in-frame clones and drops some. The data show nearly 15,000 clones, about 90% seen once. The TCR sequence derives from a human donor who received a liver transplant. The sequences come from CD8+ T cells from blood, collected before liver transplant.

This chain's CDR3 is CASSIMGGRNTEAFF. The CDR3 DNA sequence: TGTGCCAGCAGCATTATGGGGGGCAGGAACACTGAAGCTTTCTTT. The chain is built from TRBV27 and TRBJ1-1; possible D gene TRBD1, 6 bases. Looked up from germline, CDR1 is MNHEY and CDR2 is SMNVEV (reference sequence). V gave up 6 bases and J gave up 1 base, with 15 bases separating them. CDR3 size: 15 residues.